Shown below are 15 T cell receptor beta chains from a single sample sequenced in a study of blood T cell repertoires in COVID-19. Assay used: immunoSEQ multiplex PCR; TCRdb lists only in-frame clones, some missing. The top ten clones hold about 9.9% of a sample with about 130,000 clones, approximately 83% of them seen once. Sequencing input: peripheral blood. The receptors shown here come from a man between 40 and 49 years old with active or convalescent COVID-19.

DNA for the CDR3: TGTGCCAGTAGTACCCACAGGGGATCCTTCTCTGGGGCCAACGTCCTGACTTTC. It translates to CASSTHRGSFSGANVLTF. This chain joins TRBV19 and TRBJ2-6, with TRBD1 matching 7 bases. J lost 0 bases, V lost 4 bases, and 9 bases had no gene match. This CDR3 is built from 18 residues. CDR1 is LNHDA, CDR2 SQIVND, per germline (reference sequence).

The chain joins TRBV6-5 to TRBJ2-1; 11 bases agree with TRBD2. Germline loops: CDR1 MNHEY, CDR2 SVGAGI. V trimming: 5 bases; J trimming: 7 bases; junction bases outside the gene matches: 7. There are 15 residues in the CDR3. The DNA for the CDR3 is TGTGCCAGCAGTAGTAGCGGGGGGGCCAATAATGAGCAGTTCTTC. Translating gives CASSSSGGANNEQFF.

This clone has just a few counts. The chain employs TRBV7-9 and TRBJ1-4; 9 bases agree with TRBD1. V gave up 5 bases and J gave up 7 bases; unmatched junction bases: 5. Germline values: CDR1 SEHNR, CDR2 FQNEAQ (reference sequence). This CDR3 has 14 residues. The CDR3 sequence is CASSIQDRGEKLFF. The CDR3 DNA follows: TGTGCCAGCAGCATCCAGGACAGGGGTGAAAAACTGTTTTTT.

The rearrangement uses TRBV6-4 and TRBJ2-3, with 11 bases aligning to TRBD1. With V trimmed by 0 bases and J by 8 bases, 13 bases remained unmatched. The germline gives CDR1 MRHNA, CDR2 SNTAGT. This CDR3 contains 18 residues. CDR3 region: CASSDSSLGQGGSGTQYF. The CDR3 nucleotides are TGTGCCAGCAGTGACTCTTCTTTGGGACAGGGGGGGTCAGGTACGCAGTATTTT.

This rearrangement joins TRBV9 to TRBJ1-2; no firm D call. V shed 3 bases and J shed 7 bases, with 16 bases lying between them. The CDR3 spans 14 residues. From germline, CDR1 is SGDLS and CDR2 YYNGEE. Written as DNA, the CDR3 is TGTGCCAGCAGCGGATTGGACGGCGGGGTTGGCTACACCTTC. Translation gives CASSGLDGGVGYTF.

The table lists this clone with a count of one. The chain employs TRBV5-4 and TRBJ2-3, with D possibly being TRBD2 (6 bases). Germline CDR1 is SGHNT and CDR2 is YYREEE (reference sequence). V dropped 0 bases and J dropped 2 bases, with 10 bases sitting between them. The CDR3 has 15 residues. CDR3 in amino acids: CASSLGGLNTDTQYF. For the CDR3, the DNA is TGTGCCAGCAGCTTGGGGGGACTTAACACAGATACGCAGTATTTT. The variable domain in full, with the rest retrieved from reference TRBV5-4 and TRBJ2-3, is ETGVTQSPTHLIKTRGQQVTLRCSSQSGHNTVSWYQQALGQGPQFIFQYYREEENGRGNFPPRFSGLQFPNYSSELNVNALELDDSALYLCASSLGGLNTDTQYFGPGTRLTVL.

The genes are TRBV3-1 (or the pseudogene TRBV3-2) and TRBJ1-5; D ambiguous. The V gene lost 0 bases and the J gene lost 9 bases, with 15 bases spanning the gap. CDR1 and CDR2 (germline): LGHDT, YNNKEL (reference sequence). The CDR3 sequence is 15 residues long. The CDR3, as DNA: TGTGCCAGCAGCCAAGAGCGAGGCGTTTTCCCGCCCCAGCATTTT. Translation: CASSQERGVFPPQHF.

The chain links TRBV9 to TRBJ1-4; TRBD1 matches at 7 bases. Germline assignment: CDR1 SGDLS and CDR2 YYNGEE. This CDR3 is 14 amino acids long. The V gene end was trimmed by 3 bases and the J gene end by 2 bases; junction bases not matched to a gene: 1. The CDR3 region is CASSEGATNEKLFF. The DNA for the CDR3 is TGTGCCAGCAGCGAGGGGGCGACTAATGAAAAACTGTTTTTT.

The chain carries TRBV7-9 and TRBJ2-5; 9 nucleotides align to TRBD1. The CDR3 loop spans 16 amino acids. The V segment lost 4 bases and the J segment 1 base; nucleotides outside the gene matches: 7. CDR1 is SEHNR and CDR2 is FQNEAQ in the germline V gene (reference sequence). The CDR3 DNA reads as TGTGCCAGCAGCTCAGGCCGGGACAGGGTCCAAGAGACCCAGTACTTC. This gives the protein CASSSGRDRVQETQYF.

V is TRBV12-3 or TRBV12-4 and J is TRBJ1-6; no clear D. The length of the CDR3 is 13 residues. V dropped 3 bases and J dropped 13 bases, with 13 bases sitting between them. CDR3 sequence (DNA): TGTGCCAGCAGTTTCCGGCGGAATCAGCCCCTCCACTTT. Its translation is CASSFRRNQPLHF.

The chain recombines TRBV7-3 with TRBJ2-7; no clear D gene. Germline V CDR1 and CDR2: SGHTA, FQGTGA. The CDR3 covers 13 residues. Trimming pared 5 bases from V and 3 bases from J, leaving 11 bases between. CDR3 sequence reads: CASSTQEGYEQYF. The CDR3 nucleotides are TGTGCCAGCAGCACGCAGGAAGGCTACGAGCAGTACTTC.

V usage is TRBV3-1 (or the pseudogene TRBV3-2) and J usage is TRBJ1-6, with D possibly TRBD1 on 6 matching bases. V was clipped by 6 bases and J by 2 bases, with 11 bases between them. CDR3 size: 15 residues. The germline CDR1 and CDR2 sequences are LGHDT and YNNKEL (reference sequence). The CDR3 is CASSRDRPYNSPLHF. CDR3 bases: TGTGCCAGCAGTCGAGACAGGCCCTATAATTCACCCCTCCACTTT.

V is TRBV20-1 and J is TRBJ2-2, with D tentatively TRBD2 (7 bases). The CDR3 spans 14 residues. Trimming shortened V by 3 bases and J by 5 bases, and 13 bases separated the two germline ends. Germline V gives CDR1 DFQATT, CDR2 SNEGSKA (reference sequence). Here the CDR3 reads CSASFGGRTGELFF. The CDR3 DNA sequence: TGCAGTGCTAGTTTCGGGGGGCGGACCGGGGAGCTGTTTTTT.

The chain links TRBV6-5 to TRBJ1-2, with D possibly TRBD1 on 6 matching bases. V lost 10 bases to trimming and J lost 4 bases, with 16 bases between them. This CDR3 has 13 residues. The germline V gene has CDR1 MNHEY and CDR2 SVGAGI. Written as DNA, the CDR3 is TGTGCCACCCGCAGACAGGACTTCTATGGCTACACCTTC. Translation: CATRRQDFYGYTF.

V and J are TRBV6-2 or TRBV6-3 and TRBJ2-3; weak D call: TRBD2 (7 bases). Trimming shortened V by 3 bases and J by 5 bases, and 12 bases separated the two germline ends. The CDR3 spans 14 residues. Germline CDR1 MNHEY, CDR2 SVGEGT. CDR3 sequence: CASSYGGARDTQYF. The CDR3 DNA reads TGTGCCAGCAGTTATGGGGGGGCCAGAGATACGCAGTATTTT.